The sequence of this T cell receptor (beta chain) was determined in a study of early T cells in non-severe SARS-CoV-2 infection. The wider study: Chains were unpaired, as sequencing was done on bulk RNA from unsorted whole blood. Study-wide results and caveats: The VDJdb matching leaned toward anti-spike CD8 responses and overlooked private and CD4 specificities.

The germline gives CDR1 MNHEY, CDR2 SVGEGT. The CDR3 runs to 16 residues. V was cut by 0 bases and J by 2 bases, with 11 bases left in between. Unique molecular identifiers tagged individual cDNA molecules. TCRdb analysed the 5' RACE reads with MiXCR anew, one entry per CDR3 protein. The table shows roughly 72,000 distinct CDR3 sequences, with around 12% occurring only once. This clonotype was found a few times. Its antigen is unknown. The source is an adult who was a healthcare worker with PCR-confirmed SARS-CoV-2 infection or an uninfected control (not recorded which). This chain uses TRBV6-2 or TRBV6-3 with TRBJ2-1; D not certain. This sample comprised whole blood, obtained at baseline. CDR3 nucleotides: TGTGCCAGCAGTTACTCGAGCAGCCTTCCCTACAATGAGCAGTTCTTC. As protein: CASSYSSSLPYNEQFF.